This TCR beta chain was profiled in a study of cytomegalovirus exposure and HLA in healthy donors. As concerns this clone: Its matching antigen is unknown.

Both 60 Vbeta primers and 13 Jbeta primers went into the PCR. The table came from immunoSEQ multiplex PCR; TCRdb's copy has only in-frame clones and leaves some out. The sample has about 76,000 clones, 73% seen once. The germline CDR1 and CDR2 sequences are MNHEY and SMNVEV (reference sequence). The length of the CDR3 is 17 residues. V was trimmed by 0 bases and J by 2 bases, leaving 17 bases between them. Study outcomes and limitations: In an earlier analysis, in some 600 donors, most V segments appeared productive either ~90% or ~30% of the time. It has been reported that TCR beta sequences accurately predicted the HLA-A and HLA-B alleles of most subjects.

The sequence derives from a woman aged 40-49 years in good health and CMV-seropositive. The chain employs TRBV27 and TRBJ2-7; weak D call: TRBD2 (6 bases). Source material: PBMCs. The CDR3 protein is CASSLSGGKLLPYEQYF. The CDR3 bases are TGTGCCAGCAGTTTATCGGGCGGGAAACTCCTTCCCTACGAGCAGTACTTC.